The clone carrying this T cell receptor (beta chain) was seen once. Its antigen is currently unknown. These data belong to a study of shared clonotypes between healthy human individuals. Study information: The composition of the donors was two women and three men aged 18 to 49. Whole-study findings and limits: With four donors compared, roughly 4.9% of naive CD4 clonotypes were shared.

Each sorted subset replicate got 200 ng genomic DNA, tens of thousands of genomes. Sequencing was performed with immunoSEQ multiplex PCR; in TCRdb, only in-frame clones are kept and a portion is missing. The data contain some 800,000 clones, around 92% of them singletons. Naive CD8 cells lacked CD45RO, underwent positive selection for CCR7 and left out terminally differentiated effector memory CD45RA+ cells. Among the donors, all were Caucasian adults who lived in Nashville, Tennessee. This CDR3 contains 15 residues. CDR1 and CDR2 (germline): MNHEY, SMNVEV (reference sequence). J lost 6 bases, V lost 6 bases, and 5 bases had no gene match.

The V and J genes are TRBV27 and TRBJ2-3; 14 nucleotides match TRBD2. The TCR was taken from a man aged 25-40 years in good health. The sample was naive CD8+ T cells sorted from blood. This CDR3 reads CASRPGLAGGDTQYF. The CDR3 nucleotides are TGTGCCAGCAGACCAGGACTAGCGGGAGGCGATACGCAGTATTTT.